These T cell receptor beta chains were read from a single sample in a study of ipilimumab plus nivolumab after autologous stem cell transplantation. Generated by immunoSEQ multiplex PCR, the TCRdb table keeps only in-frame clones and is missing some. The table includes 84,000 or so clones, over 80% detected once. The sequenced sample was PBMCs, obtained in a trial of ipilimumab plus nivolumab as post-transplant consolidation. The receptors derive from a male donor with diffuse large B-cell lymphoma. CDR3s include the opening cysteine and the closing phenylalanine or tryptophan. D genes are given only for firm matches. Some rows mark clone size as missing; the rest say once, few, many or name a class of expanded clone.

D,J,V,size,DNA,CDR3
-,TRBJ2-3,TRBV5-1,-,TGCGCCAGCAGCTTCAGCGGTCCGGTCACAGATACGCAGTATTTT,CASSFSGPVTDTQYF
-,TRBJ2-1,TRBV19,-,TGTGCCAGTAGTGCCTACCAAGGTGAGCAGTTCTTC,CASSAYQGEQFF
-,TRBJ2-5,TRBV10-3,-,TGTGCCATCAGTGAGGGACCCCACGGAGAGACCCAGTACTTC,CAISEGPHGETQYF
-,TRBJ1-6,TRBV2,-,TGTGCCGGTCAGGGGATTGTGAATTCACCCCTCCACTTT,CAGQGIVNSPLHF
-,TRBJ2-1,TRBV6-1,-,TGTGCCAGCCTAAGGTTAGGGGGGACAAACAATGAGCAGTTCTTC,CASLRLGGTNNEQFF
-,TRBJ2-7,TRBV5-6,-,TGTGCCAGCAGCTTGGGACCGCTATACGAGCAGTACTTC,CASSLGPLYEQYF
-,TRBJ2-2,TRBV5-1,-,TGCGCCAGCAGCCTCCGGGGTGACGGGGAGCTGTTTTTT,CASSLRGDGELFF
-,TRBJ2-5,TRBV5-4,-,TGTGCCAGCAGCTCCCCTACGGTCGGGGTTTGGGGCCAAGAGACCCAGTACTTC,CASSSPTVGVWGQETQYF
-,TRBJ1-2,TRBV6-1,-,TGTGCCAGCAGGGACGGAGCGGGCGGCTACACCTTC,CASRDGAGGYTF
TRBD2,TRBJ2-1,TRBV9,-,TGTGCCAGCAGCGTAGCCCCTAGCGGGGGCTTCGCCTACAATGAGCAGTTCTTC,CASSVAPSGGFAYNEQFF
-,TRBJ1-2,TRBV11-2,-,TGTGCCAGCAGCTTATCCTCCAGGAACCCTAACTATGGCTACACCTTC,CASSLSSRNPNYGYTF
-,TRBJ2-1,TRBV20-1,-,TGCAGTGCTAAGGGGGACAATGAGCAGTTCTTC,CSAKGDNEQFF
-,TRBJ1-2,TRBV11-2,once,TGTGCCAGCAGCTGGGCCCAGGGACTCGATGGCTACACCTTC,CASSWAQGLDGYTF
-,TRBJ1-1,TRBV4-1,-,TGCGCCAGCAGCCAAGGCCGGGGCTTGCTTATTGCGGAAGCTTTCTTT,CASSQGRGLLIAEAFF
-,TRBJ2-7,TRBV29-1,-,TGCAGCGTTGAAGGATCCTACGAGCAGTACTTC,CSVEGSYEQYF
-,TRBJ2-1,TRBV5-1,-,TGCGCCAGCAGCTTGGGAATCCACAATGAGCAGTTCTTC,CASSLGIHNEQFF
TRBD2,TRBJ2-5,TRBV4-1,-,TGCGCCAGCAGCCATATAGCGGGACAAGAGACCCAGTACTTC,CASSHIAGQETQYF
-,TRBJ1-5,TRBV10-3,once,TGTGCCATCAGTGAGTTCGGGGCCTATAGCAATCAGCCCCAGCATTTT,CAISEFGAYSNQPQHF
-,TRBJ2-2,TRBV28,-,TGTGCCAGCAGTTCGACTGGAAACACCGGGGAGCTGTTTTTT,CASSSTGNTGELFF
-,TRBJ2-7,TRBV5-1,-,TGCGCCAGCAGCTTGATCAGGGGTAACCCCTACGAGCAGTACTTC,CASSLIRGNPYEQYF
TRBD2,TRBJ2-1,TRBV6-1,-,TGTGCCAGCAGTGAACGTAGCGGGGCGGTCAATGAGCAGTTCTTC,CASSERSGAVNEQFF
-,TRBJ2-1,TRBV5-4,-,TGTGCCAGCAGCTTGGTCGGCCGGAATGAGCAGTTCTTC,CASSLVGRNEQFF
TRBD2,TRBJ2-1,TRBV4-2,once,TGTGCCAGCAGCCAAGAGATAAGACTAGCGGGGGGCAGGGGCTACAATGAGCAGTTCTTC,CASSQEIRLAGGRGYNEQFF
-,TRBJ1-3,TRBV11-2,-,TGTGCCAGCAGCTCTCTACGAGCCTCTGGAAACACCATATATTTT,CASSSLRASGNTIYF
-,TRBJ1-3,TRBV5-1,few,TGCGCCAGTCGCGACCAGCACTCTGGAAACACCATATATTTT,CASRDQHSGNTIYF
TRBD1,TRBJ1-5,TRBV4-2,-,TGTGCCAGTACCCCGGCAGGGGGTCAGCCCCAGCATTTT,CASTPAGGQPQHF
-,TRBJ1-5,TRBV6-4,medium-sized,TGTGCCAGCCGGCCGTTATATCGTGGCAAGCCCGACAATCAGCCCCAGCATTTT,CASRPLYRGKPDNQPQHF
-,TRBJ2-2,TRBV7-2,-,TGTGCCAGCAGCTTAGGGGGGGCAGGCACCGGGGAGCTGTTTTTT,CASSLGGAGTGELFF
-,TRBJ1-4,TRBV18,-,TGTGCCAGCTCACGTCAAATTGGGGCTAATGAAAAACTGTTTTTT,CASSRQIGANEKLFF
-,TRBJ2-6,TRBV19,-,TGTGCCAGTAGCGGACAGGGAGGGACGAGGGACTCTGGGGCCAACGTCCTGACTTTC,CASSGQGGTRDSGANVLTF
-,TRBJ1-2,TRBV6-1,-,TGTGCCAGCACCCAAGGAAGGGGCTTCTATGGCTACACCTTC,CASTQGRGFYGYTF
-,TRBJ1-2,TRBV7-2,-,TGTGCCAGCAGCTTTCGACAGAACTATGGCTACACCTTC,CASSFRQNYGYTF
-,TRBJ2-5,TRBV4-2,few,TGTGCCAGCAAGGGGTGGGTAGGGGCGCAAGAGACCCAGTACTTC,CASKGWVGAQETQYF
-,TRBJ2-3,TRBV5-1,-,TGCGCCAGCAGCTTGGCGTCAGATAGAGATACGCAGTATTTT,CASSLASDRDTQYF
-,TRBJ2-6,TRBV7-2,-,TGTGCCAGCAGCTTGGGGACGGGGGCCCGCGTCCTGACTTTC,CASSLGTGARVLTF
TRBD2,TRBJ2-5,TRBV10-3,-,TGTGCCATCAGTCCGAGCGGGGAGTTTGAGACCCAGTACTTC,CAISPSGEFETQYF
-,TRBJ1-4,TRBV7-8,-,TGTGCCAGCAGCCCACTCGGCTCTCCGGGGGAACTGTTTTTT,CASSPLGSPGELFF
-,TRBJ2-5,TRBV7-2,-,TGTGCCAGCAGCTTAGCCTGGGGGGCCCAAGAGACCCAGTACTTC,CASSLAWGAQETQYF
TRBD1,TRBJ2-3,TRBV2,-,TGTGCCAGCAGTGAAGAGGGGACAGGGTCTAGCACAGATACGCAGTATTTT,CASSEEGTGSSTDTQYF
-,TRBJ1-3,TRBV30,-,TGTGCCTGGGAAAACAGGGCATCCCCTGGAAACACCATATATTTT,CAWENRASPGNTIYF
-,TRBJ1-1,TRBV18,-,TGTGCCAGCTCACCCAAAGCAGGACAAGGTTACACTGAAGCTTTCTTT,CASSPKAGQGYTEAFF